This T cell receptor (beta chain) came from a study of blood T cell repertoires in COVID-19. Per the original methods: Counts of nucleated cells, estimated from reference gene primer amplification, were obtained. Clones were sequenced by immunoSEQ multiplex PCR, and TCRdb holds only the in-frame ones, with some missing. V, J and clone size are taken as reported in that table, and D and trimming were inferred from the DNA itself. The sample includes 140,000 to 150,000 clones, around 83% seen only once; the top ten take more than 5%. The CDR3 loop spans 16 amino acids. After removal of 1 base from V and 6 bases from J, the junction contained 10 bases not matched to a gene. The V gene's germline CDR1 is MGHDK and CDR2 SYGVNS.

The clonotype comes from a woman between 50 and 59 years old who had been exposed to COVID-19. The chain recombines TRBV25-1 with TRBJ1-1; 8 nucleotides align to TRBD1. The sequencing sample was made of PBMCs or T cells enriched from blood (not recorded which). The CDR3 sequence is CASSESQGAGKAEAFF. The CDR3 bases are TGTGCCAGCAGTGAATCCCAGGGGGCGGGTAAGGCTGAAGCTTTCTTT.